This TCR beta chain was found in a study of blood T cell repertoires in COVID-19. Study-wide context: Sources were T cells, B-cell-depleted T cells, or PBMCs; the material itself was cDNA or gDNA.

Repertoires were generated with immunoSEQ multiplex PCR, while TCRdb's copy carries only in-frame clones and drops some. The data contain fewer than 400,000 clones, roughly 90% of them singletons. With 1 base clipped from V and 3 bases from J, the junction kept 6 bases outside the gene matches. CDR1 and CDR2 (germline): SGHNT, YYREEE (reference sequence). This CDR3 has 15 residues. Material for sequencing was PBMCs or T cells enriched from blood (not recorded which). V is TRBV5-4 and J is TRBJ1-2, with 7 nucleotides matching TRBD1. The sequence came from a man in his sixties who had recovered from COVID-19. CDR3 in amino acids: CASSLSAGQYYGYTF. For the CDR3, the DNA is TGTGCCAGCAGCTTGTCTGCGGGACAGTACTATGGCTACACCTTC.